This T cell receptor (beta chain) emerged from a study of CD8 T cells in ankylosing spondylitis. Study-wide results and limits: Significant enrichment of disease-linked clones was reported in matched ankylosing spondylitis synovial fluid.

Scientists made TCR beta libraries using quantitative 5'-RACE with molecular barcodes. MiXCR, run by TCRdb on the 5' RACE reads, gives a single entry per CDR3 protein. The table records 150,000 to 200,000 distinct CDR3 sequences, roughly 10% of them present only once. Germline lookup yields CDR1 SGHTA and CDR2 FQGNSA. The ends lost 0 bases at V and 4 bases at J; junction bases unmatched: 9. The CDR3 contains 16 residues. Note on this clonotype: Its target is not known.

This chain uses TRBV7-2 with TRBJ2-7; TRBD2 aligns across 7 bases. The material sequenced was blood, either unsorted or a sorted T cell fraction (not recorded which). This receptor was obtained from a female donor with ankylosing spondylitis or in good health (not recorded which). The CDR3 coding sequence is TGTGCCAGCAGCTTAGCGGTAGGGACTAAGTTTTACGAGCAGTACTTC. It codes for CASSLAVGTKFYEQYF.